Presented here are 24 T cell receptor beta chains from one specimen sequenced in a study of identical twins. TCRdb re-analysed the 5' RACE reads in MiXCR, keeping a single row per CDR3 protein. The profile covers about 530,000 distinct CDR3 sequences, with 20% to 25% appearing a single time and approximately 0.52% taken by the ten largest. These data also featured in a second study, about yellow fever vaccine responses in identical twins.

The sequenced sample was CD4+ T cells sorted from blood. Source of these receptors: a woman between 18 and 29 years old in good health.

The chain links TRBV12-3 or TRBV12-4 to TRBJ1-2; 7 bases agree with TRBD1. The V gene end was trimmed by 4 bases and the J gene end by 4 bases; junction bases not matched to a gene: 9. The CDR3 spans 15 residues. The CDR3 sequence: CASSSLPGGSYGYTF. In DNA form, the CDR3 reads TGTGCCAGCAGTTCACTCCCAGGGGGAAGCTATGGCTACACCTTC.

The CDR3 is CASSLKTGGVDTQYF. The CDR3 DNA follows: TGTGCCAGCAGTTTAAAGACAGGGGGGGTGGATACGCAGTATTTT. This chain links TRBV12-3 or TRBV12-4 with TRBJ2-3; TRBD1 matches at 9 bases. CDR3 length: 15 residues. Trimming at V came to 2 bases and at J to 6 bases, leaving 6 bases not matched to a gene.

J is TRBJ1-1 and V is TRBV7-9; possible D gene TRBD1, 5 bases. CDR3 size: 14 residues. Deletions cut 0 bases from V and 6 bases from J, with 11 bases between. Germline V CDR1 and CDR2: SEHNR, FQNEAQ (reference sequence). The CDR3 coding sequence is TGTGCCAGCAGCTTAGCTCTGGGGCAACCTGAAGCTTTCTTT. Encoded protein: CASSLALGQPEAFF.

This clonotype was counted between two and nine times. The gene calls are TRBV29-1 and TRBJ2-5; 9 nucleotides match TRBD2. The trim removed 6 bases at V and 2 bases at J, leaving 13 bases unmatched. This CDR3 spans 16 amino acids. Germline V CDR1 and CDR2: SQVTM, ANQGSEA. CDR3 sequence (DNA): TGCAGCGTGGCGCTGATCGGGACTAGCATTCAAGAGACCCAGTACTTC. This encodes CSVALIGTSIQETQYF.

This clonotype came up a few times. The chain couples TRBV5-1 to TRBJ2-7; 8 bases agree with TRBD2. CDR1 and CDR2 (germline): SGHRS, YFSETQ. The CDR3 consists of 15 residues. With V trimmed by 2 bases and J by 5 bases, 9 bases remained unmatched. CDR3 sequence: CASSFQRERFDEQYF. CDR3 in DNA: TGCGCCAGCAGCTTCCAGCGGGAGAGGTTCGACGAGCAGTACTTC. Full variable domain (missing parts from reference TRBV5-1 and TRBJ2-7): KAGVTQTPRYLIKTRGQQVTLSCSPISGHRSVSWYQQTPGQGLQFLFEYFSETQRNKGNFPGRFSGRQFSNSRSEMNVSTLELGDSALYLCASSFQRERFDEQYFGPGTRLTVT.

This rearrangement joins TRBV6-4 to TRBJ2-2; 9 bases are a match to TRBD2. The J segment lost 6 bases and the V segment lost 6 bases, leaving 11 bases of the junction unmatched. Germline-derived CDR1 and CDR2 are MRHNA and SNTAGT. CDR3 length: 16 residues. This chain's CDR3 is CASRAFSGSGAGELFF. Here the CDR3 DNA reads TGTGCCAGCAGAGCGTTTAGCGGGAGCGGGGCCGGGGAGCTGTTTTTT.

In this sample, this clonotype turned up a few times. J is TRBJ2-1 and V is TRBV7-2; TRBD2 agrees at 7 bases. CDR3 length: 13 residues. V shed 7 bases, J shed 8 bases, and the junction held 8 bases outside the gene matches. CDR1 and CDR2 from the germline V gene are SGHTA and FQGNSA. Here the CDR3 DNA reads TGTGCCAGCACTGGACTAGGCCGCGATGAGCAGTTCTTC. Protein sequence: CASTGLGRDEQFF.

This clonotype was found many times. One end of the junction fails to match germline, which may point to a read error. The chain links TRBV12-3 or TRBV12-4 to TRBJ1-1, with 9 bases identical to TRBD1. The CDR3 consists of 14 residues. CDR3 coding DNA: TGCGCCAGCAGCAGGGGACAGGGGAACACTGAAGCTTTCTTT. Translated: CASSRGQGNTEAFF.

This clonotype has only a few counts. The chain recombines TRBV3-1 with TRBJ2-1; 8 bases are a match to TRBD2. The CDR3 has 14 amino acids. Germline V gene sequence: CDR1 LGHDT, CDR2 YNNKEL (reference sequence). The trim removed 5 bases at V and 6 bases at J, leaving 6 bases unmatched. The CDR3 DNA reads TGTGCCAGCAGCAAAAGACTAGCGCTCAATGAGCAGTTCTTC. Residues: CASSKRLALNEQFF.

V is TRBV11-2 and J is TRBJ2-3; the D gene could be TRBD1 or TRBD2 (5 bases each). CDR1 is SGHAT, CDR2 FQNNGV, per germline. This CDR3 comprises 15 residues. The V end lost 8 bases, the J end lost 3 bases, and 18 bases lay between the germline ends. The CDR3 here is CASGGTFGGTDTQYF. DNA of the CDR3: TGTGCCAGCGGTGGGACCTTCGGTGGAACAGATACGCAGTATTTT. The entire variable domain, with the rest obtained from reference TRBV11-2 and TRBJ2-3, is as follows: EAGVAQSPRYKIIEKRQSVAFWCNPISGHATLYWYQQILGQGPKLLIQFQNNGVVDDSQLPKDRFSAERLKGVDSTLKIQPAKLEDSAVYLCASGGTFGGTDTQYFGPGTRLTVL.

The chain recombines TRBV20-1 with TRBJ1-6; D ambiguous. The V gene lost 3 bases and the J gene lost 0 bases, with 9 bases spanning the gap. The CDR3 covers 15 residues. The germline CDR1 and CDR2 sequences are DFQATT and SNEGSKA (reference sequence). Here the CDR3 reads CSARRGSSYNSPLHF. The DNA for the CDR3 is TGCAGTGCTAGGCGCGGGAGCTCCTATAATTCACCCCTCCACTTT.

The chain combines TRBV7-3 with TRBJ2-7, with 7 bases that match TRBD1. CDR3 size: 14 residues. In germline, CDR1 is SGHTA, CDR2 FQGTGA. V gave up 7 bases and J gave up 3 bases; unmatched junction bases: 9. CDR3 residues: CASNPRRGCYEQYF. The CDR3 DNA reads TGTGCCAGCAACCCCCGCAGGGGGTGCTACGAGCAGTACTTC.

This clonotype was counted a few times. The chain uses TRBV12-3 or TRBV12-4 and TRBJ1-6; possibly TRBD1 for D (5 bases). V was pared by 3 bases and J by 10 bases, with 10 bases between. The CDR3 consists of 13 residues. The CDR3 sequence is CASSFLRDSPLHF. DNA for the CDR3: TGTGCCAGCAGTTTCTTAAGGGACTCACCCCTCCACTTT.

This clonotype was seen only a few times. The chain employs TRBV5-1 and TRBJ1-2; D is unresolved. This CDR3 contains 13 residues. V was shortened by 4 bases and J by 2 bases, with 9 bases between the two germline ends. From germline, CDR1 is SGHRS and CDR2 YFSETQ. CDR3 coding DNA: TGCGCCAGCAGCCCGACGAGCAACTATGGCTACACCTTC. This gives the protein CASSPTSNYGYTF.

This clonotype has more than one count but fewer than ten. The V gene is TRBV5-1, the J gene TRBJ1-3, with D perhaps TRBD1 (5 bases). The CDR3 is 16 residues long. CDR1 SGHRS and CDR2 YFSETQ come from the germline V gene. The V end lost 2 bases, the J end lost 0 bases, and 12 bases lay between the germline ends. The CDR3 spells CASSFTTASSGNTIYF. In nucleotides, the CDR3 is TGCGCCAGCAGCTTTACGACAGCGAGCTCTGGAAACACCATATATTTT.

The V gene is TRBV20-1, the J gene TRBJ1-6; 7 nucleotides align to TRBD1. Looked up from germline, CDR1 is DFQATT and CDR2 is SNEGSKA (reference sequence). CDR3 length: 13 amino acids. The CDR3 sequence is CMGRGPNNSPLHF. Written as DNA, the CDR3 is TGCATGGGGAGGGGGCCCAATAATTCACCCCTCCACTTT.

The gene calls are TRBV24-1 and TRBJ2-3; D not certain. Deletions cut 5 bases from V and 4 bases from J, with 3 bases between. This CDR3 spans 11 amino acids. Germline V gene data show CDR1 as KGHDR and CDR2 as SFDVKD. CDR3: CATSVPDTQYF. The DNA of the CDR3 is TGTGCCACCAGTGTTCCAGATACGCAGTATTTT.

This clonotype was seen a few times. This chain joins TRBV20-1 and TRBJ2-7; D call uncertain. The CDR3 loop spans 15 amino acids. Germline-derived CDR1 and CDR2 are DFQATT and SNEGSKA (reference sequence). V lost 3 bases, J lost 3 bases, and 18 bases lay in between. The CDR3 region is CSARARHLDRYEQYF. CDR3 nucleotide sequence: TGCAGTGCTAGGGCGAGACATCTGGACCGCTACGAGCAGTACTTC.

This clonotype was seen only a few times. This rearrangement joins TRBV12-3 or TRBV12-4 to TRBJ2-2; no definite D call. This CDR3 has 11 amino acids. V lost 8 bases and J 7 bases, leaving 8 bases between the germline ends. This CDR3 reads CASAVLGELFF. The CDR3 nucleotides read TGTGCCAGCGCCGTACTCGGGGAGCTGTTTTTT.

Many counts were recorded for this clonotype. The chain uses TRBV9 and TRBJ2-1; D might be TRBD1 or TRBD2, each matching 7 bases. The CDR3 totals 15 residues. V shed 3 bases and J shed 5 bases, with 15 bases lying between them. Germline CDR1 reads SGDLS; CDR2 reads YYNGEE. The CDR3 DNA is TGTGCCAGCAGCGCCCGACAGGGACTAAACAATGAGCAGTTCTTC. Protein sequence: CASSARQGLNNEQFF.

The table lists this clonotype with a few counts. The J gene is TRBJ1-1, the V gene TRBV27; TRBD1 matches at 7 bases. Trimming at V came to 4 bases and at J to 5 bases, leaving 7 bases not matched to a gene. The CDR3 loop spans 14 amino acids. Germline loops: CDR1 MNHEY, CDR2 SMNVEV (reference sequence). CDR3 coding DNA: TGTGCCAGCAGTTCCCCCCCACAGGGGACTGAAGCTTTCTTT. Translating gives CASSSPPQGTEAFF.

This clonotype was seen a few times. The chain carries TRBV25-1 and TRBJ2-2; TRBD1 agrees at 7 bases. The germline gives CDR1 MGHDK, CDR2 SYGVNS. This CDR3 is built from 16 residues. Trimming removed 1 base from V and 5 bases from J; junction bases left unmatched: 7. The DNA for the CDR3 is TGTGCCAGCAGTGAATGGGACAGACCTTCAACCGGGGAGCTGTTTTTT. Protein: CASSEWDRPSTGELFF.

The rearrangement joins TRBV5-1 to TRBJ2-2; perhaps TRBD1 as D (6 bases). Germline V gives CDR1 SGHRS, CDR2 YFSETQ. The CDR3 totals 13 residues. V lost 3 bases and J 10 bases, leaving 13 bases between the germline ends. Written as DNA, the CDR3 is TGCGCCAGCAGCTCCCCACAGGGTATGGAGCTGTTTTTT. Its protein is CASSSPQGMELFF.

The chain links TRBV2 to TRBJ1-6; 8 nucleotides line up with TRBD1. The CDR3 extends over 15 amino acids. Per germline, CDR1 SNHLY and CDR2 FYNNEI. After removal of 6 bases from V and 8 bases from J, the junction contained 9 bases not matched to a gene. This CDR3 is CASSPGQGADSPLHF. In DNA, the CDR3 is TGTGCCAGCAGCCCAGGGCAGGGGGCTGATTCACCCCTCCACTTT.